This T cell receptor beta chain stems from a study of shared clonotypes between healthy human individuals. General study results and limits: Generation probability values for non-shared clonotypes were lower than those for clonotypes shared by all four donors. The donor pool, a small one, limited the genetic and exposure-history diversity represented.

It was CD45RO-negative cells, positively selected for CCR7, that made up naive CD8 cells, with terminally differentiated effector memory CD45RA+ cells excluded. Donors were healthy HIV-negative adults without recent acute infections or vaccinations. Trimming shortened V by 0 bases and J by 7 bases, and 8 bases separated the two germline ends. Germline CDR1 reads SGDLS; CDR2 reads YYNGEE. This CDR3 spans 14 amino acids. Assay execution took place at the deep level. Using immunoSEQ multiplex PCR, the repertoire was profiled, and TCRdb retains in-frame clones only, with some absent. The sample gives 2 million to 2.5 million clones, about 95% of which show up once; more than 0.95% is in the top ten. On this clone: Its antigen is unknown.

The chain recombines TRBV9 with TRBJ1-6, with D unclear. The sequencing input was naive CD8+ T cells sorted from blood. This clonotype originated in a man younger than 30 in good health. CDR3 loop: CASSVANGNSPLHF. The DNA for the CDR3 is TGTGCCAGCAGCGTAGCCAATGGGAATTCACCCCTCCACTTT.